This entry describes one T cell receptor (beta chain). No antigen is known for it. V was pared by 2 bases and J by 10 bases, with 11 bases between. CDR1 and CDR2 (germline): MNHEY, SVGAGI. This CDR3 comprises 12 residues. The repertoire was sequenced with immunoSEQ multiplex PCR; TCRdb's copy has only in-frame clones and lacks some. The sample contains about 79,000 clones, about 95% of which appear only once. This entry comes from a study of OX40 agonist ivuxolimab in advanced cancers. Overall study findings and caveats: In the 0.1-3.0 mg/kg groups, partial responders showed among the lowest expansion.

V gene TRBV6-5 combines with J gene TRBJ1-1; a weak D match, TRBD1 (5 bases). The material was CD4+ or CD8+ T cells sorted from blood, obtained in a trial of the OX40 agonist ivuxolimab. The receptor comes from an adult with an advanced solid tumor such as melanoma, head and neck, liver or kidney cancer. In DNA form, the CDR3 reads TGTGCCAGCAGTTACGGGGATGGGGGAGCTTTCTTT. This encodes CASSYGDGGAFF.